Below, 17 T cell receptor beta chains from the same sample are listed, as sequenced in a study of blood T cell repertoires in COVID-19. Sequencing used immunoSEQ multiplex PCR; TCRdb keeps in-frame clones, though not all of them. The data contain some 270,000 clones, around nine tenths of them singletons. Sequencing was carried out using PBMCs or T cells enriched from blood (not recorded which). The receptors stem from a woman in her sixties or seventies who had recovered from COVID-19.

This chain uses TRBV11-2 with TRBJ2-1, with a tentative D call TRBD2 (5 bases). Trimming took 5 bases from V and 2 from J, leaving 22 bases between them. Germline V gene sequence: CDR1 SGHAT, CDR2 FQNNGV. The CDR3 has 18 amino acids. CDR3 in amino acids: CASSNPSLSTPAYNEQFF. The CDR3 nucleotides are TGTGCCAGCAGCAATCCTAGCTTATCTACCCCTGCCTACAATGAGCAGTTCTTC.

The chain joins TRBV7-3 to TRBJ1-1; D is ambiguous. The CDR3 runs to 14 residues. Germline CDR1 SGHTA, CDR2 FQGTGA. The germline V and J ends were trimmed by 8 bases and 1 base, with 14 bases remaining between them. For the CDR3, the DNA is TGTGCCAGCCGGGGAGGTGGGCAGAACACTGAAGCTTTCTTT. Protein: CASRGGGQNTEAFF. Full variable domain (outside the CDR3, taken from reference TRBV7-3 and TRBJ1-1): GAGVSQTPSNKVTEKGKYVELRCDPISGHTALYWYRQSLGQGPEFLIYFQGTGAADDSGLPNDRFFAVRPEGSVSTLKIQRTERGDSAVYLCASRGGGQNTEAFFGQGTRLTVV.

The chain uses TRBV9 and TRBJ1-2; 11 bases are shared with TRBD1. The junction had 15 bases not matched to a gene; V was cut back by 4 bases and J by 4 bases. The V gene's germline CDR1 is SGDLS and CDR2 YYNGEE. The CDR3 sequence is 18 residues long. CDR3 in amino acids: CASSKTLGQGASSYGYTF. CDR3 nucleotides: TGTGCCAGCAGCAAGACTCTTGGACAGGGGGCGAGTTCCTATGGCTACACCTTC.

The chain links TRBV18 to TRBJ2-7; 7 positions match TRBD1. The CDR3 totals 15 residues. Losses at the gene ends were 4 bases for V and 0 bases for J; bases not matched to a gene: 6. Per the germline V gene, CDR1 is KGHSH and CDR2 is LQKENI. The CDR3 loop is CASSQSRDSSYEQYF. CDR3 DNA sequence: TGTGCCAGCTCACAATCCCGGGACAGCTCCTACGAGCAGTACTTC.

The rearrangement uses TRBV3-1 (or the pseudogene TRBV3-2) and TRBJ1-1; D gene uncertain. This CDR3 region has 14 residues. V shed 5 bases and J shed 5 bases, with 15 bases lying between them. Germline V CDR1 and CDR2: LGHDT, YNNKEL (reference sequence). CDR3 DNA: TGTGCCAGCAGCAGTCAAGGAACGGGGACTGAAGCTTTCTTT. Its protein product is CASSSQGTGTEAFF.

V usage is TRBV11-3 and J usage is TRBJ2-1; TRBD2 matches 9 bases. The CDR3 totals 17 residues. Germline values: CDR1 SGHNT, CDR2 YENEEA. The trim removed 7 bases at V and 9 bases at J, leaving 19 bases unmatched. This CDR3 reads CASTLPQGTSSAGEQFF. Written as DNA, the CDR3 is TGTGCCAGCACCCTCCCGCAGGGGACTAGCTCCGCAGGTGAGCAGTTCTTC.

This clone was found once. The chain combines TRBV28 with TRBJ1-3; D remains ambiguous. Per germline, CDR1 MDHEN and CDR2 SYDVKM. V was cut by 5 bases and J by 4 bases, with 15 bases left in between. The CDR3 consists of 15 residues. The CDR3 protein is CASSTPTARGNTIYF. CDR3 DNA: TGTGCCAGCAGTACCCCGACGGCTAGAGGAAACACCATATATTTT.

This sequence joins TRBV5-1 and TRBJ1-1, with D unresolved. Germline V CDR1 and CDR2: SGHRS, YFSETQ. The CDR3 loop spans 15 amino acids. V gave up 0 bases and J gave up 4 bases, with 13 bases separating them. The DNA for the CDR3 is TGCGCCAGCAGCTTGGCCTTGGGCTCCCTCACTGAAGCTTTCTTT. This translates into CASSLALGSLTEAFF.

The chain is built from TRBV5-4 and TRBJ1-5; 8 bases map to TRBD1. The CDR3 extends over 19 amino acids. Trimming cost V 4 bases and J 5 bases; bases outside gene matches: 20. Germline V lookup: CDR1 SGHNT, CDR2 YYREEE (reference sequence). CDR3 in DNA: TGTGCCAGCAGCACCCTCTACGGGACAGGCCCTAGTAGGGATCAGCCCCAGCATTTT. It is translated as CASSTLYGTGPSRDQPQHF.

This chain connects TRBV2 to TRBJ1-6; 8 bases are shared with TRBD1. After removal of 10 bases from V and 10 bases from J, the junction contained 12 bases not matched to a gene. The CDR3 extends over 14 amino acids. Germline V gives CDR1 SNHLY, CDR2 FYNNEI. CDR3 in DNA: TGTGCCACCGCATCGGGACAGGAGAGGTCACCCCTCCACTTT. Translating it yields CATASGQERSPLHF. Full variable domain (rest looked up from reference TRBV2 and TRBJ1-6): EPEVTQTPSHQVTQMGQEVILRCVPISNHLYFYWYRQILGQKVEFLVSFYNNEISEKSEIFDDQFSVERPDGSNFTLKIRSTKLEDSAMYFCATASGQERSPLHFGNGTRLTVT.

CDR3: CASSSPDRGSYEQYF. The CDR3, as DNA: TGTGCCAGCAGCTCCCCGGACAGGGGATCCTACGAGCAGTACTTC. The rearrangement joins TRBV7-9 to TRBJ2-7; 9 bases line up with TRBD1. The germline V gene encodes CDR1 SEHNR and CDR2 FQNEAQ (reference sequence). V was clipped by 4 bases and J by 1 base; unmatched bases: 5. The CDR3 is 15 residues long.

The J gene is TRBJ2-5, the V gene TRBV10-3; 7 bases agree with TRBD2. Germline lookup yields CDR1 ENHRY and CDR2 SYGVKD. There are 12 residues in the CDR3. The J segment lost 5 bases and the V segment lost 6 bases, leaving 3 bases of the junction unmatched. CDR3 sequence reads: CAISWEGETQYF. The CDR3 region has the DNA TGTGCCATCAGCTGGGAGGGTGAGACCCAGTACTTC.

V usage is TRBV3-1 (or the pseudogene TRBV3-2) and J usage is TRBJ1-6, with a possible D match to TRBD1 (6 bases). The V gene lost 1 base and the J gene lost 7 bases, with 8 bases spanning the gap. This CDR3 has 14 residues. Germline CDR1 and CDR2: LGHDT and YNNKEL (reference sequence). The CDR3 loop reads CASSQAQGNSPLHF. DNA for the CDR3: TGTGCCAGCAGCCAAGCACAGGGAAATTCACCCCTCCACTTT.

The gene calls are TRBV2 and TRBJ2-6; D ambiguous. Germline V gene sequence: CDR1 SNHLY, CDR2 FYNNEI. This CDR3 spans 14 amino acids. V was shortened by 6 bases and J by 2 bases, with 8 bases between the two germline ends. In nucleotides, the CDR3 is TGTGCCAGCAGCTTCTTAGCTGGGGCCAACGTCCTGACTTTC. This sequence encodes CASSFLAGANVLTF.

CDR3 nucleotides: TGTGCCAGCAGCCGCCACACGGGGGTCTCTGGAAACACCATATATTTT. Its protein product is CASSRHTGVSGNTIYF. J is TRBJ1-3 and V is TRBV3-1 (or the pseudogene TRBV3-2); D perhaps matches TRBD1 (5 bases). Trimming stripped 4 bases from V and 0 bases from J, with 13 bases between. CDR1 is LGHDT and CDR2 is YNNKEL in the germline V gene (reference sequence). This CDR3 is 16 amino acids long.

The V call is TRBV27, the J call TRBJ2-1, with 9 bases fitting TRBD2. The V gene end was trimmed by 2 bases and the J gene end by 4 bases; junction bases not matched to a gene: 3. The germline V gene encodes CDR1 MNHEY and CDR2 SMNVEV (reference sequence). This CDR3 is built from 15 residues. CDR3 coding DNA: TGTGCCAGCAGTTTAGTGGCGGGGGGGTACAATGAGCAGTTCTTC. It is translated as CASSLVAGGYNEQFF.

CDR3 amino acids: CASSQESAVPYEQYF. Written as DNA, the CDR3 is TGCGCCAGCAGCCAAGAATCTGCAGTGCCCTACGAGCAGTACTTC. V gene TRBV4-1 combines with J gene TRBJ2-7; D unresolved. The CDR3 is 15 residues long. The germline V gene has CDR1 MGHRA and CDR2 YSYEKL. V was clipped by 0 bases and J by 2 bases, with 11 bases between them.